Listed below are T cell receptor beta chains from one sample, sequenced in a study of cytomegalovirus exposure and HLA in healthy donors. Only in-frame clones appear in the TCRdb table, and some are missing; sequencing was by immunoSEQ multiplex PCR. The sample consists of about 200,000 clones, around 79% of them appearing once. What was sequenced was PBMCs. Source of these receptors: a male donor in good health and CMV-seropositive. Both conserved end residues are trimmed from each CDR3. The D gene is left open where the match is weak.

>.|TRBV4-1|TRBJ1-4
ASSQGGGLDEKLF
>.|TRBV20-1|TRBJ1-1
SARLNTEAF
>TRBD1|TRBV5-1|TRBJ2-1
ASSEGQGASVQF
>TRBD2|TRBV5-1|TRBJ2-1
ASSPGLAGLNEQF
>.|TRBV7-3|TRBJ2-3
ASSSATSRTDTQY
>TRBD1|TRBV9|TRBJ1-1
ASSASTGNAEAF
>.|TRBV4-2|TRBJ1-2
ASSQEAGEPNYGYT
>TRBD1|TRBV5-1|TRBJ2-7
ASRPGQGPYEQY
>.|TRBV6-1|TRBJ2-1
ASSEAITENEQF
>TRBD2|TRBV6-5|TRBJ2-5
ASSGGGQTQY
>TRBD1|TRBV9|TRBJ2-2
ASSKQGSNTGELF
>TRBD1|TRBV23-1|TRBJ1-1
ASSQRRGQYFEAF
>.|TRBV9|TRBJ2-2
ASSVPTQGSGTGELF
>TRBD2|TRBV27|TRBJ2-7
ASRTSGSGHEQY
>TRBD1|TRBV5-4|TRBJ2-2
ASSLAPGQGTGELF